Listed below are T cell receptor beta chains from one sample, sequenced in a study of blood T cell repertoires in COVID-19. Repertoires were generated with immunoSEQ multiplex PCR, while TCRdb's copy carries only in-frame clones and drops some. This table has about 210,000 clones, around 86% appearing once. Specimen: peripheral blood. These receptor sequences come from a man aged 55 to 69 with acute or convalescent COVID-19. CDR3s include the opening cysteine and the closing phenylalanine or tryptophan. The order of the fields is J gene, clone size, D gene, V gene, CDR3 length, CDR3 DNA, CDR3 protein. D genes are given only for firm matches. The size of a clone is reported for some rows only, either as once, few or many, or as a class for expanded clones.

>TRBJ2-2|.|.|TRBV5-1|15
TGCGCCAGCAGCCAGGGGCAGGGGACGTACGGGGAGCTGTTTTTT
CASSQGQGTYGELFF
>TRBJ2-6|.|TRBD1|TRBV27|19
TGTGCCAGCAGCCGCAGGACAGGGATAGACAGGTCTGGGGCCAACGTCCTGACTTTC
CASSRRTGIDRSGANVLTF
>TRBJ2-3|.|TRBD1|TRBV14|17
TGTGCCAGCAGCGGCCGGGACAGGGTTTTTGGTCTGGATACGCAGTATTTT
CASSGRDRVFGLDTQYF
>TRBJ2-1|.|TRBD2|TRBV7-6|16
TGTGCCAGCAGCTTAGAAGTAGCGGGGGGTTACAATGAGCAGTTCTTC
CASSLEVAGGYNEQFF
>TRBJ2-1|.|.|TRBV28|14
TGTGCCAGCAGTTCCCCTACTCCCGAGGGTGAGCAGTTCTTC
CASSSPTPEGEQFF
>TRBJ1-4|.|TRBD1|TRBV5-1|14
TGCGCCAGCAGCACCGGACAGGGTAATGAAAAACTGTTTTTT
CASSTGQGNEKLFF
>TRBJ2-7|.|TRBD1|TRBV19|15
TGTGCCAGTAGTGTCGGGACAGGGGGCTCCTACGAGCAGTACTTC
CASSVGTGGSYEQYF
>TRBJ2-1|.|.|TRBV29-1|14
TGCAGCGTTATTAGGGGGACCAGGGACAATGAGCAGTTCTTC
CSVIRGTRDNEQFF
>TRBJ1-3|.|.|TRBV10-3|16
TGTGCCATCAGTCCACTCCAGGGGCGCGGTGGAAACACCATATATTTT
CAISPLQGRGGNTIYF
>TRBJ1-5|.|TRBD1|TRBV7-8|14
TGTGCCAGCAGCTTGGGGGACAGGAATCAGCCCCAGCATTTT
CASSLGDRNQPQHF
>TRBJ2-4|.|.|TRBV7-2|17
TGTGCCAGCAGCTTAGGCCCCCATCGGGGAGCCAAAAACATTCAGTACTTC
CASSLGPHRGAKNIQYF
>TRBJ1-3|.|.|TRBV7-9|13
TGTGCCAGCAGGCCGAGCTCTGGAAACACCATATATTTT
CASRPSSGNTIYF
>TRBJ2-2|once|.|TRBV18|18
TGTGCCAGCTCACCACTAGGCCCCCAGGCGCCCAACACCGGGGAGCTGTTTTTT
CASSPLGPQAPNTGELFF
>TRBJ2-3|.|TRBD2|TRBV7-3|18
TGTGCCAGCAGGTCTGTGGGGTCTAGCGGGGGCGACACAGATACGCAGTATTTT
CASRSVGSSGGDTDTQYF
>TRBJ1-1|.|.|TRBV6-2/TRBV6-3|19
TGTGCCAGCAGTTACAAGTTTGTGGGCTCCATCCCTTTGGACACTGAAGCTTTCTTT
CASSYKFVGSIPLDTEAFF
>TRBJ1-5|.|TRBD1|TRBV11-2|16
TGTGCCAGCAGCACGATTAGACAGGGAAGGGATCAGCCCCAGCATTTT
CASSTIRQGRDQPQHF
>TRBJ1-3|.|TRBD1|TRBV9|16
TGTGCCAGCAGCGCTTCCGGGACAGGGAAGGGAAACACCATATATTTT
CASSASGTGKGNTIYF
>TRBJ2-2|.|.|TRBV24-1|15
TGTGCCACCAGTGATCCGAGACGGGGGACCGGGGAGCTGTTTTTT
CATSDPRRGTGELFF
>TRBJ1-1|.|.|TRBV5-4|15
TGTGCCAGCAGCGACACAGGGACACTCCGCCGTGAAGCTTTCTTT
CASSDTGTLRREAFF
>TRBJ1-6|.|TRBD1|TRBV23-1|15
TGCGCCAGCAGTCCGGGACAGGGAGAGAATTCACCCCTCCACTTT
CASSPGQGENSPLHF
>TRBJ1-6|.|.|TRBV9|16
TGTGCCAGCACCCCTTCCGACAGGTCCTATAATTCACCCCTCCACTTT
CASTPSDRSYNSPLHF
>TRBJ1-6|.|.|TRBV7-8|15
TGTGCCAGCAGCCTCCGGGACTCGGGTAATTCACCCCTCCACTTT
CASSLRDSGNSPLHF
>TRBJ2-1|.|.|TRBV5-6|15
TGTGCCAGCAGCTTAAACAGGAGATGGGGCAATGAGCAGTTCTTC
CASSLNRRWGNEQFF
>TRBJ2-7|.|.|TRBV4-2|14
TGTGCCAGCAGCCAAGGGCGGGGCCCCTACGAGCAGTACTTC
CASSQGRGPYEQYF
>TRBJ1-5|.|.|TRBV6-4|14
TGTGCCAGCAGCGTGGACAGAGGGGCTCAGCCCCAGCATTTT
CASSVDRGAQPQHF
>TRBJ2-1|.|.|TRBV7-7|13
TGTGCCAGCAGCTCTTGGGGGGATGGTGAGCAGTTCTTC
CASSSWGDGEQFF
>TRBJ2-7|once|TRBD1|TRBV7-9|14
TGTGCCAGCAGCTTGGCAGGGGGCGAGCGGAGGCAGTACTTC
CASSLAGGERRQYF
>TRBJ1-2|.|TRBD1|TRBV2|16
TGTGCCAGCATCGTGGCGCCGCAGGGGGCCCTCTATGGCTACACCTTC
CASIVAPQGALYGYTF
>TRBJ1-5|once|TRBD1|TRBV6-4|13
TGTGCCAGCAGTCACAGGGGGGCCAAGCCCCAGCATTTT
CASSHRGAKPQHF
>TRBJ1-4|.|.|TRBV7-2|15
TGTGCCAGCAGCCCCGGGAGGGTCACTAATGAAAAACTGTTTTTT
CASSPGRVTNEKLFF
>TRBJ2-7|.|.|TRBV5-6|15
TGTGCCAGCAGTTCCAGGGGACGGGGCTCGGGAGAGCAGTACTTC
CASSSRGRGSGEQYF
>TRBJ2-7|.|TRBD1|TRBV27|15
TGTGCCAGCAGTTCTTTGACAGGGGGAGACTACGAGCAGTACTTC
CASSSLTGGDYEQYF
>TRBJ2-1|once|TRBD2|TRBV18|16
TGTGCCAGCTCACCGAAACTAGCGGGGGGTTTACCCGAGCAGTTCTTC
CASSPKLAGGLPEQFF
>TRBJ1-6|.|.|TRBV18|15
TGTGCCAGCTCCCTCGTACAGCCTGATAATTCACCCCTCCACTTT
CASSLVQPDNSPLHF
>TRBJ2-7|.|.|TRBV7-9|14
TGTGCCAGCAGCACGTGGCGGGGTTTGGACGAGCAGTACTTC
CASSTWRGLDEQYF
>TRBJ1-4|.|.|TRBV18|15
TGTGCCAGCTCTCAACGGGACACAGGGAAGGAAAAACTGTTTTTT
CASSQRDTGKEKLFF
>TRBJ1-3|.|.|TRBV27|16
TGTGCCAGCAGTTTATCAGGGGTCGGGTCTGGAAACACCATATATTTT
CASSLSGVGSGNTIYF
>TRBJ1-1|.|TRBD1|TRBV7-3|14
TGTGCCAGCAGCTTTGGGACAGACAACACTGAAGCTTTCTTT
CASSFGTDNTEAFF
>TRBJ2-3|.|.|TRBV21-1|18
TGTGCCAGCAGCGGGACGGGACTAGCGGGGGGTCGCACAGATACGCAGTATTTT
CASSGTGLAGGRTDTQYF
>TRBJ1-5|few|TRBD1|TRBV2|13
TGTGCCATCGGGACAGGAGACAATCAGCCCCAGCATTTT
CAIGTGDNQPQHF
>TRBJ1-2|.|.|TRBV6-5|14
TGTGCCAGCAGTTACGGTCCGACACTCTATGGCTACACCTTC
CASSYGPTLYGYTF